One and the same sample provided the 27 T cell receptor beta chains below, sequenced in a study of OX40 agonist ivuxolimab in advanced cancers. Produced via immunoSEQ multiplex PCR; TCRdb's table is partial and in-frame only. The sample includes over 90,000 clones, less than 95% of them seen just once. The sample here was CD4+ or CD8+ T cells sorted from blood, taken in a trial of the OX40 agonist ivuxolimab. The receptors come from an adult with an advanced solid tumor such as melanoma, head and neck, liver or kidney cancer.

The J gene is TRBJ1-2, the V gene TRBV6-6; D is perhaps TRBD1 (5 bases). Germline loops: CDR1 MNHNY, CDR2 SVGAGI (reference sequence). Trimming removed 8 bases from V and 8 bases from J, with 15 bases in between. CDR3 length: 12 residues. Here the CDR3 DNA reads TGTGCCAGCGTTGACAGTATAGGCGGCTACACCTTC. This codes for CASVDSIGGYTF.

V and J are TRBV21-1 and TRBJ1-2; the D segment call TRBD1 is taken from the table without a DNA check. TRBV21-1 has pseudogene status. This CDR3 is built from 13 residues. Written as DNA, the CDR3 is TGTGCCAGCAGCGCTCTCAGGGTAAGCGGCTACACCTTC. Protein: CASSALRVSGYTF.

The chain couples TRBV9 to TRBJ1-4; 9 nucleotides agree with TRBD1. The CDR3 is made up of 19 amino acids. The germline V gene encodes CDR1 SGDLS and CDR2 YYNGEE. J gave up 2 bases and V 2 bases, and 13 bases lay outside the gene matches. The CDR3 reads CASSVRVITGTGTNEKLFF. The CDR3 DNA reads TGTGCCAGCAGCGTCCGAGTGATAACCGGGACAGGGACTAATGAAAAACTGTTTTTT. Full variable domain (remainder filled in from reference TRBV9 and TRBJ1-4): DSGVTQTPKHLITATGQRVTLRCSPRSGDLSVYWYQQSLDQGLQFLIQYYNGEERAKGNILERFSAQQFPDLHSELNLSSLELGDSALYFCASSVRVITGTGTNEKLFFGSGTQLSVL.

The chain is built from TRBV5-4 and TRBJ2-3, with 8 bases fitting TRBD1. J lost 6 bases, V lost 3 bases, and 9 bases had no gene match. Germline CDR1 and CDR2: SGHNT and YYREEE (reference sequence). The length of the CDR3 is 15 residues. The CDR3, as DNA: TGTGCCAGCAGCTCACGGACAGGGCTGTCTGATACGCAGTATTTT. Translation gives CASSSRTGLSDTQYF. Full variable domain (remainder filled in from reference TRBV5-4 and TRBJ2-3): ETGVTQSPTHLIKTRGQQVTLRCSSQSGHNTVSWYQQALGQGPQFIFQYYREEENGRGNFPPRFSGLQFPNYSSELNVNALELDDSALYLCASSSRTGLSDTQYFGPGTRLTVL.

The V and J genes are TRBV5-4 and TRBJ1-2; D uncertain. This CDR3 is built from 15 residues. V was shortened by 0 bases and J by 1 base, with 10 bases between the two germline ends. Germline CDR1 SGHNT, CDR2 YYREEE (reference sequence). Written as DNA, the CDR3 is TGTGCCAGCAGCTTGGGGTCGGGTGATAACTATGGCTACACCTTC. It specifies CASSLGSGDNYGYTF.

The V and J genes are TRBV30 and TRBJ1-1; a weak D match, TRBD1 (5 bases). Germline V gives CDR1 GTSNPN, CDR2 SVGIG (reference sequence). Trimming shortened V by 3 bases and J by 3 bases, and 11 bases separated the two germline ends. This CDR3 region has 13 residues. For the CDR3, the DNA is TGTGCCTGGAGACTCCAGGGTTACACTGAAGCTTTCTTT. Translation: CAWRLQGYTEAFF.

The V call is TRBV6-5, the J call TRBJ1-4; 9 positions match TRBD1. The CDR3 totals 15 residues. Trimming at V came to 5 bases and at J to 7 bases, leaving 8 bases not matched to a gene. CDR1 MNHEY and CDR2 SVGAGI come from the germline V gene. The CDR3 bases are TGTGCCAGCAGTCAAGGGGACAGGGACTTTGAAAAACTGTTTTTT. This gives the protein CASSQGDRDFEKLFF.

CDR3 amino acids: CASSEFGNRVDYGYTF. The CDR3 DNA reads as TGTGCCAGCAGTGAGTTTGGGAACAGGGTAGACTATGGCTACACCTTC. This sequence joins TRBV6-1 and TRBJ1-2; a possible D gene is TRBD1 (6 bases). Looked up from germline, CDR1 is MNHNS and CDR2 is SASEGT. CDR3 length: 16 amino acids. Between the trimmed V and J ends, which lost 3 bases and 3 bases, there was a span of 17 bases.

On this clone itself: Other nucleotide sequences from this sample produce the same CDR3. The rearrangement uses TRBV27 and TRBJ1-1; D ambiguous. The V end lost 2 bases, the J end lost 1 base, and 5 bases lay between the germline ends. CDR1 and CDR2 (germline): MNHEY, SMNVEV (reference sequence). The CDR3 spans 13 residues. The CDR3 region has the DNA TGTGCCAGCAGTTTACTGGGGAACACTGAAGCTTTCTTT. Its protein is CASSLLGNTEAFF.

The chain combines TRBV5-1 with TRBJ1-2, with TRBD1 as a possible D gene (6 bases). Trimming stripped 3 bases from V and 5 bases from J, with 29 bases between. The CDR3 has 19 residues. Germline values: CDR1 SGHRS, CDR2 YFSETQ. The CDR3 loop is CASSSTDSKQGGAPYGYTF. As DNA, the CDR3 is TGCGCCAGCAGCTCAACCGACTCCAAACAGGGAGGTGCCCCGTATGGCTACACCTTC.

The V gene is TRBV27, the J gene TRBJ1-2; no clear D gene. This CDR3 is built from 13 residues. The ends were cut back, 6 bases at V and 8 bases at J, with 16 bases in the middle. Per germline, CDR1 MNHEY and CDR2 SMNVEV (reference sequence). CDR3 protein: CASSVDSFGGYTF. The CDR3 DNA sequence: TGTGCCAGCAGCGTTGACTCCTTCGGGGGCTACACCTTC.

This rearrangement joins TRBV2 to TRBJ2-2; 7 bases agree with TRBD1. Germline V CDR1 and CDR2: SNHLY, FYNNEI. The CDR3 length is 16 residues. With 6 bases clipped from V and 3 bases from J, the junction kept 10 bases outside the gene matches. The CDR3 bases are TGTGCCAGCAGCCCCCTAGGGGGCAGGGACACCGGGGAGCTGTTTTTT. Translating it yields CASSPLGGRDTGELFF.

Written as DNA, the CDR3 is TGTGCCGTACTAGTCGTGGACAGGGGGCGTTTGGGGGCCAACGTCCTGACTTTC. Protein product: CAVLVVDRGRLGANVLTF. This chain joins TRBV21-1 and TRBJ2-6; the table's D call, TRBD1, has no DNA check behind it. TRBV21-1 is labeled a pseudogene. This CDR3 region has 18 residues.

This clone is a singleton in its sample. The chain recombines TRBV4-1 with TRBJ2-5; TRBD2 matches 14 bases. Unmatched junction bases numbered 3, after V lost 1 base and J lost 5 bases. The germline gives CDR1 MGHRA, CDR2 YSYEKL. The CDR3 has 16 residues. The CDR3 sequence: CASSQGLAGGRETQYF. DNA of the CDR3: TGCGCCAGCAGCCAAGGACTAGCGGGGGGGCGGGAGACCCAGTACTTC.

The chain joins TRBV5-1 to TRBJ2-3; 8 nucleotides agree with TRBD1. The V gene end was trimmed by 4 bases and the J gene end by 4 bases; junction bases not matched to a gene: 8. Germline V gene sequence: CDR1 SGHRS, CDR2 YFSETQ. This CDR3 is 15 amino acids long. CDR3: CASSRRTGIADTQYF. The CDR3 DNA reads as TGCGCCAGCAGCCGGCGGACAGGGATCGCAGATACGCAGTATTTT.

The chain joins TRBV6-5 to TRBJ2-2; D is possibly TRBD2 (6 bases). The germline V gene encodes CDR1 MNHEY and CDR2 SVGAGI. The CDR3 is 14 amino acids. V lost 10 bases and J lost 0, with 12 bases in between. The CDR3 DNA follows: TGTGCCATTCCGACTAGTACGAACACCGGGGAGCTGTTTTTT. Translating gives CAIPTSTNTGELFF.

This clone was detected only once. CDR3 sequence: CSVALRGLVRNEQFF. As DNA, the CDR3 is TGCAGCGTTGCCCTCCGGGGCCTGGTACGCAATGAGCAGTTCTTC. This chain connects TRBV29-1 to TRBJ2-1; D is perhaps TRBD1 or TRBD2 (5 bases each). V was trimmed by 4 bases and J by 6 bases, leaving 19 bases between them. The germline V gene encodes CDR1 SQVTM and CDR2 ANQGSEA. The length of the CDR3 is 15 residues.

The chain carries TRBV25-1 and TRBJ2-2; no firm D call. The V gene's germline CDR1 is MGHDK and CDR2 SYGVNS. This CDR3 is built from 15 residues. Trimming removed 1 base at V and 5 bases at J, with 11 bases between. CDR3 loop: CASSESSSITGELFF. The DNA for the CDR3 is TGTGCCAGCAGTGAATCAAGTAGTATAACCGGGGAGCTGTTTTTT.

The count of this clone is one. J is TRBJ2-3 and V is TRBV20-1; the D gene could be TRBD1 or TRBD2 (5 bases each). CDR1 and CDR2 from the germline V gene are DFQATT and SNEGSKA (reference sequence). The CDR3 sequence is 11 residues long. Trimming removed 4 bases at V and 8 bases at J, with 10 bases between. CDR3 in DNA: TGCAGTGCTAACCTTGGGGGTACGCAGTATTTT. Protein product: CSANLGGTQYF.

This rearrangement joins TRBV7-2 to TRBJ1-4; D is possibly TRBD1 (5 bases). V was pared by 6 bases and J by 8 bases, with 10 bases between. Per germline, CDR1 SGHTA and CDR2 FQGNSA. The CDR3 sequence is 12 residues long. The CDR3 sequence: CASSSGREKLFF. The CDR3 bases are TGTGCCAGCAGTTCAGGGAGAGAAAAACTGTTTTTT. Filled out from reference TRBV7-2 and TRBJ1-4, the complete variable domain reads GAGVSQSPSNKVTEKGKDVELRCDPISGHTALYWYRQSLGQGLEFLIYFQGNSAPDKSGLPSDRFSAERTGGSVSTLTIQRTQQEDSAVYLCASSSGREKLFFGSGTQLSVL.

The genes are TRBV2 and TRBJ1-3, with D tentatively TRBD1 (6 bases). Germline V gene sequence: CDR1 SNHLY, CDR2 FYNNEI. The CDR3 is made up of 16 amino acids. With 5 bases removed from V and 0 bases from J, the gap between germline ends came to 14 bases. The CDR3 sequence is CASSLDSFFSGNTIYF. The CDR3 coding sequence is TGTGCCAGCAGTTTGGACAGCTTCTTCTCTGGAAACACCATATATTTT.

V is TRBV19 and J is TRBJ1-5; a weak D match, TRBD1 (5 bases). The CDR3 sequence is 15 residues long. V was pared by 5 bases and J by 0 bases, with 11 bases between. Germline V gene data show CDR1 as LNHDA and CDR2 as SQIVND (reference sequence). The CDR3 is CASSPTEYSNQPQHF. In DNA form, the CDR3 reads TGTGCCAGTAGTCCGACAGAGTATAGCAATCAGCCCCAGCATTTT.

The chain recombines TRBV27 with TRBJ2-1; a possible D gene is TRBD2 (6 bases). The germline gives CDR1 MNHEY, CDR2 SMNVEV (reference sequence). Between the trimmed V and J ends, which lost 5 bases and 8 bases, there was a span of 19 bases. This CDR3 spans 15 amino acids. CDR3 DNA: TGTGCCAGCAGTCTGAACGGGGGAGGTCCTGATGAGCAGTTCTTC. Translated, it gives CASSLNGGGPDEQFF.

J is TRBJ1-1 and V is TRBV10-3, with D unclear. V was cut by 10 bases and J by 1 base, with 10 bases left in between. CDR1 ENHRY and CDR2 SYGVKD come from the germline V gene. The CDR3 length is 12 residues. CDR3 in amino acids: CATRFENTEAFF. In DNA, the CDR3 is TGTGCCACCAGGTTCGAGAACACTGAAGCTTTCTTT.

The rearrangement joins TRBV27 to TRBJ1-1; TRBD1 might be the D (6 bases). V shed 6 bases and J shed 0 bases, with 17 bases lying between them. The CDR3 sequence is 16 residues long. Per the germline V gene, CDR1 is MNHEY and CDR2 is SMNVEV (reference sequence). The CDR3 nucleotides read TGTGCCAGCAGACCACCACAGGGAACAATGAACACTGAAGCTTTCTTT. This codes for CASRPPQGTMNTEAFF.

The V and J genes are TRBV5-4 and TRBJ2-7; D not certain. The CDR3 consists of 13 residues. Per the germline V gene, CDR1 is SGHNT and CDR2 is YYREEE (reference sequence). The V end lost 2 bases, the J end lost 4 bases, and 10 bases lay between the germline ends. As DNA, the CDR3 is TGTGCCAGCAGCTTCCCCCGACCTTACGAGCAGTACTTC. As protein: CASSFPRPYEQYF. Full variable domain (remainder filled in from reference TRBV5-4 and TRBJ2-7): ETGVTQSPTHLIKTRGQQVTLRCSSQSGHNTVSWYQQALGQGPQFIFQYYREEENGRGNFPPRFSGLQFPNYSSELNVNALELDDSALYLCASSFPRPYEQYFGPGTRLTVT.

Concerning this clone: The identical CDR3 is also encoded by other nucleotide sequences in the sample. The V gene is TRBV29-1, the J gene TRBJ1-2; D is unresolved. Germline V CDR1 and CDR2: SQVTM, ANQGSEA. V was trimmed by 7 bases and J by 7 bases, leaving 16 bases between them. This CDR3 comprises 12 residues. The CDR3 coding sequence is TGCAGCGGAGGAGGATTAAGGGCTGGCTACACCTTC. Its protein is CSGGGLRAGYTF.